Shown below are 14 T cell receptor beta chains from a single sample sequenced in a study of control samples from healthy donors and cancer patients. The data were produced by immunoSEQ multiplex PCR, yet TCRdb's version contains in-frame clones alone and is incomplete. Among roughly 200,000 clones, about 93% were seen once, and the ten largest hold over 1.3%. The sequenced sample consisted of blood. These receptors all stem from a man between 18 and 35 years old in good health.

V is TRBV7-3 and J is TRBJ2-3; D is unresolved. Trimming left V 4 bases short and J 2 bases short, with 7 bases between. The germline V gene has CDR1 SGHTA and CDR2 FQGTGA. The CDR3 sequence is 13 residues long. The CDR3 loop is CASSWGFTDTQYF. CDR3 DNA: TGTGCCAGCAGCTGGGGATTCACAGATACGCAGTATTTT.

The chain links TRBV7-9 to TRBJ2-1; TRBD2 agrees at 12 bases. The V and J ends lost 3 bases and 10 bases, in that order; junction bases with no gene match: 16. CDR3 length: 18 amino acids. Germline lookup yields CDR1 SEHNR and CDR2 FQNEAQ (reference sequence). The CDR3 DNA follows: TGTGCCAGCAGCTTTCTAGTGGTCGCTAGCGGGGGGGCCAAAGAGCAGTTCTTC. It translates to CASSFLVVASGGAKEQFF.

The chain is built from TRBV6-2 or TRBV6-3 and TRBJ1-2; no firm D call. Germline V gene data show CDR1 as MNHEY and CDR2 as SVGEGT. This CDR3 is built from 12 residues. V lost 4 bases and J 6 bases, leaving 9 bases between the germline ends. The chain's CDR3 is CASSLSVDGYTF. The CDR3 DNA reads as TGTGCCAGCAGTTTAAGTGTAGATGGCTACACCTTC.

The chain joins TRBV25-1 to TRBJ2-6; D is ambiguous. Germline V gene sequence: CDR1 MGHDK, CDR2 SYGVNS. The V and J ends lost 1 base and 2 bases respectively, with 9 bases between them. The CDR3 covers 16 residues. CDR3 sequence reads: CASSEWSGAGANVLTF. The CDR3 DNA reads TGTGCCAGCAGTGAATGGTCGGGTGCTGGGGCCAACGTCCTGACTTTC.

The chain carries TRBV3-1 (or the pseudogene TRBV3-2) and TRBJ2-2, with 11 bases identical to TRBD2. V shed 9 bases and J 7 bases; nucleotides not matched to a gene: 4. Germline V gene sequence: CDR1 LGHDT, CDR2 YNNKEL (reference sequence). The CDR3 is made up of 13 amino acids. The DNA for the CDR3 is TGTGCCAGTTCCCTAGCGGGGGGCGGGGAGCTGTTTTTT. Protein product: CASSLAGGGELFF.

The chain links TRBV2 to TRBJ2-5, with a weak D call TRBD1 (6 bases). Deletions cut 7 bases from V and 1 base from J, with 13 bases between. Germline V gene lookup returns CDR1 SNHLY and CDR2 FYNNEI. This CDR3 region has 14 residues. Written as DNA, the CDR3 is TGTGCCAGCAATCTTGACAGGAGCCAAGAGACCCAGTACTTC. Encoded protein: CASNLDRSQETQYF.

This chain links TRBV6-5 with TRBJ1-1; unclear D gene. Trimming pared 7 bases from V and 1 base from J, leaving 10 bases between. The CDR3 length is 13 residues. The germline CDR1 and CDR2 sequences are MNHEY and SVGAGI. The CDR3 sequence: CASTLGPNTEAFF. CDR3 in DNA: TGTGCCAGCACCCTGGGCCCGAACACTGAAGCTTTCTTT.

This rearrangement joins TRBV2 to TRBJ2-7; the D is unclear. The germline V and J ends were trimmed by 1 base and 2 bases, with 3 bases remaining between them. The germline gives CDR1 SNHLY, CDR2 FYNNEI. CDR3 length: 12 residues. The CDR3 sequence is CASSEGAYEQYF. The DNA of the CDR3 is TGTGCCAGCAGTGAAGGAGCCTACGAGCAGTACTTC. The full variable domain, its missing parts supplied by reference TRBV2 and TRBJ2-7, is EPEVTQTPSHQVTQMGQEVILRCVPISNHLYFYWYRQILGQKVEFLVSFYNNEISEKSEIFDDQFSVERPDGSNFTLKIRSTKLEDSAMYFCASSEGAYEQYFGPGTRLTVT.

The chain combines TRBV4-1 with TRBJ1-1; possibly TRBD1 for D (6 bases). The V and J ends lost 0 bases and 3 bases respectively, with 23 bases between them. The CDR3 length is 19 residues. The germline V gene has CDR1 MGHRA and CDR2 YSYEKL. CDR3 sequence (DNA): TGCGCCAGCAGCCAAGATCGGCAGGGGACCCGTGGGTTGGACACTGAAGCTTTCTTT. Its translation: CASSQDRQGTRGLDTEAFF.

This clone appeared a few times. This chain joins TRBV19 and TRBJ1-5, with D perhaps TRBD1 (5 bases). Germline lookup yields CDR1 LNHDA and CDR2 SQIVND (reference sequence). This CDR3 spans 13 amino acids. Trimming took off 10 bases at V and 1 base at J, with 11 bases between the two ends. CDR3 DNA: TGTGCCACCTCCGGGGGAAGCAATCAGCCCCAGCATTTT. Its protein is CATSGGSNQPQHF.

The V call is TRBV6-1, the J call TRBJ1-2; 9 nucleotides line up with TRBD1. The V segment lost 0 bases and the J segment 4 bases; nucleotides outside the gene matches: 9. Germline CDR1 is MNHNS and CDR2 is SASEGT. The CDR3 is 17 amino acids. The CDR3 DNA reads as TGTGCCAGCAGTGAAGCCCCGGGACAGGGAGGATTCTATGGCTACACCTTC. Residues: CASSEAPGQGGFYGYTF.

As regards this clone: Other DNA sequences in the same sample also yield this CDR3. The rearrangement joins TRBV5-1 to TRBJ2-7; maybe TRBD1 (6 bases). The length of the CDR3 is 16 residues. From germline, CDR1 is SGHRS and CDR2 YFSETQ. V gave up 3 bases and J gave up 5 bases, with 21 bases separating them. DNA of the CDR3: TGCGCCAGCAGCTGGCAGGGGAAGGGAAACCTTGACGAGCAGTACTTC. Its translation is CASSWQGKGNLDEQYF.

The gene calls are TRBV5-4 and TRBJ2-1; 9 nucleotides align to TRBD1. The V segment lost 4 bases and the J segment 8 bases; nucleotides outside the gene matches: 7. The CDR3 is 14 residues long. Germline CDR1 is SGHNT and CDR2 is YYREEE (reference sequence). CDR3 bases: TGTGCCAGCAGCCAGAGACAGGGGGGCCATGAGCAGTTCTTC. Protein product: CASSQRQGGHEQFF.

The V gene is TRBV5-8, the J gene TRBJ2-7; D unresolved. Per the germline V gene, CDR1 is SGHTS and CDR2 is YDEGEE. Trimming stripped 0 bases from V and 2 bases from J, with 9 bases between. The CDR3 sequence is 14 residues long. CDR3 DNA sequence: TGTGCCAGCAGCTTGGGTCACGACCCCTACGAGCAGTACTTC. Translated: CASSLGHDPYEQYF.